This TCR beta chain was captured in a study of regulatory T cells in long-lasting Graves disease. The sample's time point: newly diagnosed GD, antithyroid drugs for less than 3 months. With RNA extracted from PBMCs as input, the TCR library was made. Relying on iRepertoire HTBI primers and Arm-PCR of CDR3 regions, the team built TCR beta libraries. MiXCR, run by TCRdb on the multiplex PCR reads, gives a single entry per CDR3 protein. Among around 400,000 distinct CDR3 sequences, approximately 16% were seen once, and the ten largest hold about 8%. Trimming shortened V by 3 bases and J by 9 bases, and 15 bases separated the two germline ends. The length of the CDR3 is 14 residues. The germline V gene encodes CDR1 MGHRA and CDR2 YSYEKL. In addition, the sample was reused for a study of T cells in Graves' hyperthyroidism and ophthalmopathy.

Sequenced here: peripheral blood mononuclear cells (PBMCs), sampled at new diagnosis, from a patient treated with antithyroid drugs. The chain couples TRBV4-1 to TRBJ2-1, with TRBD2 as a possible D gene (7 bases). This clonotype originated in a woman in her 40s with Graves disease. CDR3 bases: TGCGCCAGCAGCCAGACTGGGGGGGCGGTTGAGCAGTTCTTC. Residues: CASSQTGGAVEQFF.